This TCR beta chain was found in a study of PD-1 blockade in classical Hodgkin lymphoma. Overall study context: Administration of nivolumab to patients was at 3 mg/kg intravenously every 2 weeks.

Comments on this clone: As yet, its antigen is unknown.

Brentuximab vedotin exposure varied among the patients, all of whom had relapsed after autologous stem cell transplantation. Repertoires were generated with immunoSEQ multiplex PCR, while TCRdb's copy carries only in-frame clones and drops some. The profile shows 50,000 to 75,000 clones, approximately 90% of them singletons. Study-wide results and caveats: CD4+ but not CD8+ TCR diversity rose significantly by C4D1.

Trimming at V came to 4 bases and at J to 4 bases, leaving 8 bases not matched to a gene. The CDR3 runs to 15 residues. CDR1 SNHLY and CDR2 FYNNEI come from the germline V gene. The starting material was peripheral blood mononuclear cells (PBMCs), obtained at baseline. The rearrangement uses TRBV2 and TRBJ2-3; 7 positions match TRBD1. The sequence was obtained from a human donor with classical Hodgkin lymphoma. The CDR3 region is CASSVRQGLADTQYF. CDR3 DNA: TGTGCCAGCAGTGTACGACAGGGTCTGGCAGATACGCAGTATTTT. Looking up the rest from reference TRBV2 and TRBJ2-3 gives the full variable domain: EPEVTQTPSHQVTQMGQEVILRCVPISNHLYFYWYRQILGQKVEFLVSFYNNEISEKSEIFDDQFSVERPDGSNFTLKIRSTKLEDSAMYFCASSVRQGLADTQYFGPGTRLTVL.